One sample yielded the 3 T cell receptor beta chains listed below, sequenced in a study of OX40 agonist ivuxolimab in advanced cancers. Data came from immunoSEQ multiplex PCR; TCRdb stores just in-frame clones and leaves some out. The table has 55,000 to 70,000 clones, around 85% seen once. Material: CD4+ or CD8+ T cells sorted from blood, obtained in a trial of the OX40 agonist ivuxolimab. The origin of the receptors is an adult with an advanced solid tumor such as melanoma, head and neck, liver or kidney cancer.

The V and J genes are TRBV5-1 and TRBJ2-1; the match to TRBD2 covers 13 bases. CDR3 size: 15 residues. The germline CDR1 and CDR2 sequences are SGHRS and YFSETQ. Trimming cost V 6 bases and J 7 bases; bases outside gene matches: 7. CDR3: CASKVGTSGENEQFF. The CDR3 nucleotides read TGCGCCAGCAAAGTCGGGACTAGCGGGGAGAATGAGCAGTTCTTC.

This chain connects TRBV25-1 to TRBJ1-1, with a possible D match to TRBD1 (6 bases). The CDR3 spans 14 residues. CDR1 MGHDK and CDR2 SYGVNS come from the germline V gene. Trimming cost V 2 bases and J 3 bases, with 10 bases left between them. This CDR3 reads CASSEQGRDTEAFF. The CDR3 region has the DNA TGTGCCAGCAGTGAACAGGGGCGGGACACTGAAGCTTTCTTT.

The CDR3 reads CASSQGGRLNTGELFF. The CDR3 nucleotides are TGCGCCAGCAGCCAAGGCGGGAGGCTGAACACCGGGGAGCTGTTTTTT. This chain joins TRBV4-3 and TRBJ2-2, with 8 bases that match TRBD2. The CDR3 totals 16 residues. The V segment lost 1 base and the J segment 1 base; nucleotides outside the gene matches: 2. In germline, CDR1 is LGHNA, CDR2 YSLEER.